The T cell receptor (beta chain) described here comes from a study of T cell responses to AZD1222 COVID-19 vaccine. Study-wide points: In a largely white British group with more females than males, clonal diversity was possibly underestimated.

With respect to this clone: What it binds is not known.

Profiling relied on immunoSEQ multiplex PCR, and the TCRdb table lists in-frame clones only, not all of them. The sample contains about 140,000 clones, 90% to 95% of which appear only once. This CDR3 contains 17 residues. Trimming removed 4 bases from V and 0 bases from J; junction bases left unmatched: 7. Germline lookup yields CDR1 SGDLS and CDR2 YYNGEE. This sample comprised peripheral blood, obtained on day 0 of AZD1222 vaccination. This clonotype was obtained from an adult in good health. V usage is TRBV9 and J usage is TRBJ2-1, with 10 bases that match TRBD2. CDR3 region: CASSQISGGFSYNEQFF. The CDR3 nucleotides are TGTGCCAGCAGCCAAATTAGCGGGGGGTTCTCCTACAATGAGCAGTTCTTC.